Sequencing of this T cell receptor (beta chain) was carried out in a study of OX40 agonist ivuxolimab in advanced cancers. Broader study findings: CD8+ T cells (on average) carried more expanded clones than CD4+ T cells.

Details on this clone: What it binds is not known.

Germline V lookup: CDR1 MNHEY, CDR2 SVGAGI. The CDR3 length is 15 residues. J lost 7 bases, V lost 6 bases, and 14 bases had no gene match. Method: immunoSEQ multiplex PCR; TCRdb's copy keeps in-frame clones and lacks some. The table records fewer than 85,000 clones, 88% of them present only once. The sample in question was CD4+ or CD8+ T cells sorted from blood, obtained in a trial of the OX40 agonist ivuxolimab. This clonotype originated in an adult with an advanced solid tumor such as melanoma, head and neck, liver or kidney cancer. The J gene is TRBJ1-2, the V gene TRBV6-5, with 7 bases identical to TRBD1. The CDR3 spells CASRYFRQGWSGYTF. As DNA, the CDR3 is TGTGCCAGCAGATATTTTAGACAGGGATGGAGTGGCTACACCTTC.